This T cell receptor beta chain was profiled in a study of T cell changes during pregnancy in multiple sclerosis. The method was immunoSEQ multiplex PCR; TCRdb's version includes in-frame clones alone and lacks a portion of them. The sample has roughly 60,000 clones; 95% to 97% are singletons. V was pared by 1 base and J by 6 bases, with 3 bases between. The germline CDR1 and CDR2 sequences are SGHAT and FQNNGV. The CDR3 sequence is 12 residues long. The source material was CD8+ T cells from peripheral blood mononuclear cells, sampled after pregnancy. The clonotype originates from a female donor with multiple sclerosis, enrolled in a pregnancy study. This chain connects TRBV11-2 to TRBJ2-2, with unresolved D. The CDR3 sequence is CASSLGPGELFF. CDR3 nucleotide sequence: TGTGCCAGCAGCTTAGGGCCCGGGGAGCTGTTTTTT.